Each of the 16 T cell receptor beta chains below was sequenced from the same sample in a study of CD8+CD57+ T cells in acquired aplastic anemia. Genomic DNA was employed as the template in profiling TCR beta VDJ and CDR3. TCRdb independently ran MiXCR on the reads; one entry per CDR3 protein. The table lists 120,000 or so distinct CDR3 sequences, approximately 61% of them singletons. Previously, flow cytometry had revealed CD8+CD57+ cell expansion in the patients chosen for sequencing. Sequencing was done on a sample of sorted CD4+, CD8+, or CD8+CD57+ T cells (not recorded which) from PBMCs. Receptors were obtained from a human donor with aplastic anemia.

This clonotype has a count of ten or more. This chain joins TRBV20-1 and TRBJ2-7, with 10 nucleotides matching TRBD1. Trimming took 6 bases from V and 3 from J; bases not matched to a gene: 5. Germline CDR1 is DFQATT and CDR2 is SNEGSKA (reference sequence). The CDR3 runs 13 residues. CDR3 sequence: CSAPGQGYYEQYF. CDR3 coding DNA: TGCAGTGCCCCGGGACAGGGGTACTACGAGCAGTACTTC.

The genes are TRBV7-2 and TRBJ2-5, with D possibly TRBD2 on 5 matching bases. CDR1 and CDR2 (germline): SGHTA, FQGNSA. Trimming cost V 5 bases and J 5 bases, with 15 bases left between them. This CDR3 is built from 14 residues. Here the CDR3 DNA reads TGTGCCAGCAGCCTGAGGAGGAATCTGGAGACCCAGTACTTC. Its translation: CASSLRRNLETQYF.

In DNA, the CDR3 is TGCGCCAGCCTCACTAGCGGGTTTGGCCGTGAGCAGTTCTTC. This codes for CASLTSGFGREQFF. The V and J genes are TRBV10-2 and TRBJ2-1, with 9 bases lining up with TRBD2. V lost 8 bases and J lost 9; bases outside the gene matches: 11. This CDR3 contains 14 residues. Germline V gene lookup returns CDR1 WSHSY and CDR2 SAAADI.

This clonotype was detected a few times. This chain links TRBV10-3 with TRBJ1-6; 7 positions match TRBD1. The ends lost 8 bases at V and 13 bases at J; junction bases unmatched: 17. This CDR3 is built from 15 residues. Germline V lookup: CDR1 ENHRY, CDR2 SYGVKD. The CDR3 region has the DNA TGTGCCATCGGAGCAGCGCGGGACAGCGGACTTCCCCTCCACTTT. Residues: CAIGAARDSGLPLHF.

The genes are TRBV10-3 and TRBJ2-5, with TRBD2 matching over 13 bases. Trimming took 6 bases from V and 2 from J; bases not matched to a gene: 15. The CDR3 is 19 amino acids. Looked up from germline, CDR1 is ENHRY and CDR2 is SYGVKD. The CDR3 here is CAISLTSGGALGGQETQYF. In nucleotides, the CDR3 is TGTGCCATCAGCCTCACTAGCGGGGGGGCTCTGGGAGGACAAGAGACCCAGTACTTC.

The V call is TRBV6-1, the J call TRBJ1-2; maybe TRBD1 (5 bases). The CDR3 is 14 amino acids. Germline V lookup: CDR1 MNHNS, CDR2 SASEGT. Trimming pared 8 bases from V and 4 bases from J, leaving 17 bases between. CDR3 loop: CASLGVQEGYGYTF. The CDR3 DNA is TGTGCCAGCCTAGGAGTACAGGAGGGCTATGGCTACACCTTC.

The V call is TRBV14, the J call TRBJ2-7; 12 bases align to TRBD2. CDR1 and CDR2 from the germline V gene are SGHDN and FVKESK. The ends lost 4 bases at V and 3 bases at J; junction bases unmatched: 4. This CDR3 contains 15 residues. CDR3 in DNA: TGTGCCAGCAGCCGACTAGCGGGGGCTAACTACGAGCAGTACTTC. It codes for CASSRLAGANYEQYF.

This clonotype was recorded a few times. The chain carries TRBV2 and TRBJ1-1; D perhaps matches TRBD1 (5 bases). Germline CDR1 SNHLY, CDR2 FYNNEI. CDR3 size: 13 residues. The ends were cut back, 7 bases at V and 1 base at J, with 10 bases in the middle. CDR3 amino acids: CASIGGGNTEAFF. In DNA form, the CDR3 reads TGTGCCAGCATTGGGGGAGGGAACACTGAAGCTTTCTTT.

The DNA of the CDR3 is TGCGCCAGCAGCTCAACAGGACAGGGTCGCCACGAGCAGTACTTC. Translated, it gives CASSSTGQGRHEQYF. The chain is built from TRBV5-1 and TRBJ2-7; TRBD1 matches at 8 bases. V lost 3 bases to trimming and J lost 5 bases; unmatched junction nucleotides: 10. Germline-derived CDR1 and CDR2 are SGHRS and YFSETQ. This CDR3 comprises 15 residues.

This clonotype occurred once. This chain uses TRBV24-1 with TRBJ2-1; 7 bases line up with TRBD2. V shed 3 bases, J shed 6 bases, and the junction held 10 bases outside the gene matches. Germline CDR1 and CDR2: KGHDR and SFDVKD. This CDR3 has 16 residues. This CDR3 reads CATSDRAGTKGNEQFF. The CDR3 DNA reads TGTGCCACCAGTGATCGGGCCGGGACTAAGGGCAATGAGCAGTTCTTC.

The chain's CDR3 is CATSDPRRGEGQPQHF. The CDR3 region has the DNA TGTGCCACCAGTGACCCACGGAGGGGGGAGGGTCAGCCCCAGCATTTT. V gene TRBV24-1 combines with J gene TRBJ1-5; weak D call: TRBD1 (6 bases). The germline CDR1 and CDR2 sequences are KGHDR and SFDVKD. The CDR3 runs 16 residues. With 4 bases removed from V and 6 bases from J, the gap between germline ends came to 18 bases.

This clonotype was found a few times. The chain joins TRBV28 to TRBJ2-1; possibly TRBD1 or TRBD2 for D (6 bases each). The V gene's germline CDR1 is MDHEN and CDR2 SYDVKM. V was clipped by 8 bases and J by 6 bases, with 26 bases between them. CDR3 size: 17 residues. The CDR3 DNA reads TGTGCCAGCGCCGAACCCGTGGGGGGCGAACCCCCCAATGAGCAGTTCTTC. It translates to CASAEPVGGEPPNEQFF.

This clonotype has a handful of counts. This chain connects TRBV6-4 to TRBJ2-2; 8 bases align to TRBD1. The J segment lost 5 bases and the V segment lost 2 bases, leaving 4 bases of the junction unmatched. This CDR3 comprises 15 residues. Per the germline V gene, CDR1 is MRHNA and CDR2 is SNTAGT. The CDR3 loop reads CASSDKTGETGELFF. CDR3 bases: TGTGCCAGCAGTGACAAGACAGGGGAAACCGGGGAGCTGTTTTTT.

V and J are TRBV29-1 and TRBJ1-6; D unclear. This CDR3 contains 11 residues. CDR1 SQVTM and CDR2 ANQGSEA come from the germline V gene. Trimming took off 5 bases at V and 14 bases at J, with 13 bases between the two ends. The CDR3 here is CSVKTVSSLHF. CDR3 nucleotide sequence: TGCAGCGTTAAAACAGTATCTTCCCTCCACTTT. The full variable domain, in which reference TRBV29-1 and TRBJ1-6 provide the parts outside the CDR3, is SAVISQKPSRDICQRGTSLTIQCQVDSQVTMMFWYRQQPGQSLTLIATANQGSEATYESGFVIDKFPISRPNLTFSTLTVSNMSPEDSSIYLCSVKTVSSLHFGNGTRLTVT.

The chain uses TRBV7-2 and TRBJ2-7, with 13 bases matching TRBD2. The CDR3 length is 15 residues. CDR1 SGHTA and CDR2 FQGNSA come from the germline V gene. The J segment lost 0 bases and the V segment lost 5 bases, leaving 1 base of the junction unmatched. This CDR3 is CASSRTSGSSYEQYF. In DNA form, the CDR3 reads TGTGCCAGCAGCCGGACTAGCGGGAGCTCCTACGAGCAGTACTTC.

This clonotype was counted ten times or more. The chain couples TRBV11-1 to TRBJ2-1, with 7 bases identical to TRBD2. Germline CDR1 reads SGHAT; CDR2 reads FQDESV (reference sequence). The CDR3 is 14 residues long. After removal of 5 bases from V and 0 bases from J, the junction contained 1 base not matched to a gene. In DNA, the CDR3 is TGTGCCAGCAGCCCTAGCGGCTCCTACAATGAGCAGTTCTTC. The encoded protein is CASSPSGSYNEQFF.